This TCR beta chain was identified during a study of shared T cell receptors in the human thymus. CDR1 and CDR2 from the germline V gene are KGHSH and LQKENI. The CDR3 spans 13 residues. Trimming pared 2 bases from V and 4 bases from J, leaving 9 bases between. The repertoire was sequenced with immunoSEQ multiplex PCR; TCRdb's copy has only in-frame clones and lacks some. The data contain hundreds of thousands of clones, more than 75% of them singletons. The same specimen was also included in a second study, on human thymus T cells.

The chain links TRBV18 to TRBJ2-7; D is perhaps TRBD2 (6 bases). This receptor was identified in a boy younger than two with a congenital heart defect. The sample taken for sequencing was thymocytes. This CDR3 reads CASSPAGWYEQYF. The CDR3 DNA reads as TGTGCCAGCTCACCAGCGGGGTGGTACGAGCAGTACTTC.